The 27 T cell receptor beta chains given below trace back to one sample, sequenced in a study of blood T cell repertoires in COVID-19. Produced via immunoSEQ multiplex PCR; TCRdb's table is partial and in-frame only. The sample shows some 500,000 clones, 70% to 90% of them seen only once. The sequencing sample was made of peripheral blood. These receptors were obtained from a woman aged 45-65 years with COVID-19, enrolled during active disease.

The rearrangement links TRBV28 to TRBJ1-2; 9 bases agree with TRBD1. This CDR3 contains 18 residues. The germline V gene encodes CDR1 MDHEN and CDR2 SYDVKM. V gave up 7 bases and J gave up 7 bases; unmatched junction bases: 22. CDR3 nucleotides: TGTGCCAGCACTTCGGCCGAGGGGGGAGGGACAGGGTTGGGTGGCTACACCTTC. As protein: CASTSAEGGGTGLGGYTF.

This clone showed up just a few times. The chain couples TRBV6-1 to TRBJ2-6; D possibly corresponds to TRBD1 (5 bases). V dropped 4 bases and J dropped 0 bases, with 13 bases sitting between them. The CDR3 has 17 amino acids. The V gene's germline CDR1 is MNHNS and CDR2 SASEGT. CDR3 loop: CASSVGQGYSGANVLTF. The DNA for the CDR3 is TGTGCCAGCAGTGTGGGGCAGGGATACTCTGGGGCCAACGTCCTGACTTTC.

The CDR3 bases are TGCGCCAGCAGCTTGGAGGGGGTAGTTACAGATACGCAGTATTTT. Amino acids: CASSLEGVVTDTQYF. The chain has TRBV5-1 and TRBJ2-3; TRBD1 might be the D (6 bases). V dropped 0 bases and J dropped 3 bases, with 11 bases sitting between them. The V gene's germline CDR1 is SGHRS and CDR2 YFSETQ. CDR3 length: 15 amino acids.

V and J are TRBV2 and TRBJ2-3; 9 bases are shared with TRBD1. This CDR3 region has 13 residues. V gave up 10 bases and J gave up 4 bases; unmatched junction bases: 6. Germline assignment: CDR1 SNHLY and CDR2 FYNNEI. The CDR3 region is CATMTGGADTQYF. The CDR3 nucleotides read TGTGCCACAATGACAGGGGGGGCAGATACGCAGTATTTT.

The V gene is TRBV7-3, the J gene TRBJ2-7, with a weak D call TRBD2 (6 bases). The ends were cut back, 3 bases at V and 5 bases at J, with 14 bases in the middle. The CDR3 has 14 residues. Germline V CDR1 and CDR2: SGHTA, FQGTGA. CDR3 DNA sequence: TGTGCCAGCAGCTTGGTCGGGGGTCTGAACGAGCAGTACTTC. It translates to CASSLVGGLNEQYF.

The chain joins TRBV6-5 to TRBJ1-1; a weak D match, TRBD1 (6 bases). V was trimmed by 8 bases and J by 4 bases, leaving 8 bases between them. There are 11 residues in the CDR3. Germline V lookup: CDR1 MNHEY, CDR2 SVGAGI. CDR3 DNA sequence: TGTGCCAGCGGGGGCGTCACTGAAGCTTTCTTT. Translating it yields CASGGVTEAFF.

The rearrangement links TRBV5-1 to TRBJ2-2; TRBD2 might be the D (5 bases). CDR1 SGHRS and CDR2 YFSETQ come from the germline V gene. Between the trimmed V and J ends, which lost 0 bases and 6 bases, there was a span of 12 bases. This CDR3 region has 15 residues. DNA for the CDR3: TGCGCCAGCAGCTTGGATGGCTTCGGGGCCGGGGAGCTGTTTTTT. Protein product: CASSLDGFGAGELFF.

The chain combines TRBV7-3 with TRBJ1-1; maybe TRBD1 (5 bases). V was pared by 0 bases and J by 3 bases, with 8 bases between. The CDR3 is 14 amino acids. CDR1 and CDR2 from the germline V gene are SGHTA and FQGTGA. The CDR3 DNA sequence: TGTGCCAGCAGCTTAACAGGGGCAGACACTGAAGCTTTCTTT. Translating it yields CASSLTGADTEAFF.

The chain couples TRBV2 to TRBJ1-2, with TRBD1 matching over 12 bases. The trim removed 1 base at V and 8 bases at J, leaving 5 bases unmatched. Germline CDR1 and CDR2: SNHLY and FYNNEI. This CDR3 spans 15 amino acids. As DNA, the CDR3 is TGTGCCAGCAGTGAAGGGGACAGGGGGCTTCGGGGCTACACCTTC. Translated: CASSEGDRGLRGYTF.

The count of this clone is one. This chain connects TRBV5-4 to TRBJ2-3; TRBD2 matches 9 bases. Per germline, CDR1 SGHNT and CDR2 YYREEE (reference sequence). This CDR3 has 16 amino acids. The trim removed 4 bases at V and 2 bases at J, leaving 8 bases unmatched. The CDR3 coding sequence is TGTGCCAGCAGCCCCAGACTAGCGGTGACCACAGATACGCAGTATTTT. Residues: CASSPRLAVTTDTQYF.

The CDR3 reads CASSYSRDRGEKLFF. The CDR3 DNA follows: TGTGCCAGCAGCTATAGCCGGGACAGGGGTGAAAAACTGTTTTTT. The chain joins TRBV6-5 to TRBJ1-4; 10 bases agree with TRBD1. The CDR3 totals 15 residues. Germline V gene data show CDR1 as MNHEY and CDR2 as SVGAGI. The trim removed 6 bases at V and 7 bases at J, leaving 8 bases unmatched.

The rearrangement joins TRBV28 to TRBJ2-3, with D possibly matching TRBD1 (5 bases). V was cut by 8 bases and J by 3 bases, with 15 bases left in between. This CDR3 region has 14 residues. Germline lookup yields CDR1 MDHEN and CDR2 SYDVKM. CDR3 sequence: CASSSRAGTDTQYF. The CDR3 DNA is TGTGCCAGCTCGAGCAGGGCAGGGACAGATACGCAGTATTTT. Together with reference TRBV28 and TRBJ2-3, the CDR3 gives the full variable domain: DVKVTQSSRYLVKRTGEKVFLECVQDMDHENMFWYRQDPGLGLRLIYFSYDVKMKEKGDIPEGYSVSREKKERFSLILESASTNQTSMYLCASSSRAGTDTQYFGPGTRLTVL.

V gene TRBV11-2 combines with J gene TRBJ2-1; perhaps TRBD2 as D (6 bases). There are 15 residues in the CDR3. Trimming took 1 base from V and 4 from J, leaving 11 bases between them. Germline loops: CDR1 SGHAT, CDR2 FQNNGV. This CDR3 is CASSLVAGPYNEQFF. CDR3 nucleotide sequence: TGTGCCAGCAGCTTAGTCGCGGGACCTTACAATGAGCAGTTCTTC. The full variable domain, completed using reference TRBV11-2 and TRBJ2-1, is EAGVAQSPRYKIIEKRQSVAFWCNPISGHATLYWYQQILGQGPKLLIQFQNNGVVDDSQLPKDRFSAERLKGVDSTLKIQPAKLEDSAVYLCASSLVAGPYNEQFFGPGTRLTVL.

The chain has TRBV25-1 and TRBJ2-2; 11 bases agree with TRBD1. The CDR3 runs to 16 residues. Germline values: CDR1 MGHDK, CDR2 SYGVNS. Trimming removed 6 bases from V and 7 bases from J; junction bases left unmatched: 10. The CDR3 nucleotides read TGTGCCAGCAGACCCCCAGGACAGGGGGCTAACGGGGAGCTGTTTTTT. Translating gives CASRPPGQGANGELFF.

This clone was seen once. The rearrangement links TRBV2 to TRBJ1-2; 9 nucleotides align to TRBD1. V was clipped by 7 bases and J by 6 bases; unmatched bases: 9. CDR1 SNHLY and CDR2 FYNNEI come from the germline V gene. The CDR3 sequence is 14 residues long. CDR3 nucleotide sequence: TGTGCCAGCAAATTCCCCGGGACAGGGCATGGCTACACCTTC. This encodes CASKFPGTGHGYTF.

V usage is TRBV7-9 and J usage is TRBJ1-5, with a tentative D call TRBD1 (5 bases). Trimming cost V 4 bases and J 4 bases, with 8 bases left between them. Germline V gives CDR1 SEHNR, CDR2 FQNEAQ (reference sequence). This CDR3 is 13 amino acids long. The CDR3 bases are TGTGCCAGCAGCTCCAGGGTGAATCAGCCCCAGCATTTT. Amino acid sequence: CASSSRVNQPQHF. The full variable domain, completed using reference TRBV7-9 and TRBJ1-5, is DTGVSQNPRHKITKRGQNVTFRCDPISEHNRLYWYRQTLGQGPEFLTYFQNEAQLEKSRLLSDRFSAERPKGSFSTLEIQRTEQGDSAMYLCASSSRVNQPQHFGDGTRLSIL.

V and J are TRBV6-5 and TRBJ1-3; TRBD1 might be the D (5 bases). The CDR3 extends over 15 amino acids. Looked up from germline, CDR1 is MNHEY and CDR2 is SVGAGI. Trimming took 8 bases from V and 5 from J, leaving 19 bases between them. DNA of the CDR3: TGTGCCAGCTCTACCGCCACAAGGGGTCGAAACACCATATATTTT. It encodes CASSTATRGRNTIYF.

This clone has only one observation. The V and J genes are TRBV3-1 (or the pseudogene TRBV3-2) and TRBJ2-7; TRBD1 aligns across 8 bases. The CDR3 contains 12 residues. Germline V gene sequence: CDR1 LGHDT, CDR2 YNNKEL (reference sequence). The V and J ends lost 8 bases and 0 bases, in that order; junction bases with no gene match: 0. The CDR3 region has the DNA TGTGCCAGCCAGGGGGCCTCCTACGAGCAGTACTTC. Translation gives CASQGASYEQYF.

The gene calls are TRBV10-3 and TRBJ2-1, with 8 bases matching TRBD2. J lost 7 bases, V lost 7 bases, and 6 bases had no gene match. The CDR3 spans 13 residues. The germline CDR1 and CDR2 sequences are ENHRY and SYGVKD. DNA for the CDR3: TGTGCCATCAACCCGGGGGGGAGAAATGAGCAGTTCTTC. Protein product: CAINPGGRNEQFF.

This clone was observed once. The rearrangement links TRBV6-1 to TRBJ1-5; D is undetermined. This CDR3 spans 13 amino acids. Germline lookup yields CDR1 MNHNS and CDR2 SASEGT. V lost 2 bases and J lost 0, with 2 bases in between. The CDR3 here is CASSELSNQPQHF. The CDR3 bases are TGTGCCAGCAGTGAACTTAGCAATCAGCCCCAGCATTTT.

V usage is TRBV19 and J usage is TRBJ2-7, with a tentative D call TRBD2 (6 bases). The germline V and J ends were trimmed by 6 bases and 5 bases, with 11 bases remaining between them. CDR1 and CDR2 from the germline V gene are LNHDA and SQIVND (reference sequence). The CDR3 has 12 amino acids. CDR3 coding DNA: TGTGCCAGTAGGGGAGGAGGGGACGAGCAGTACTTC. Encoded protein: CASRGGGDEQYF.

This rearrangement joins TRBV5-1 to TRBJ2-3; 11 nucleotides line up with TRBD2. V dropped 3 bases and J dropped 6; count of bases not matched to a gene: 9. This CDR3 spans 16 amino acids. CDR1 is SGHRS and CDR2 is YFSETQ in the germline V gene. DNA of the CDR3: TGCGCCAGCAGCTCCTCTAGCGGGGGGTATTTCGATACGCAGTATTTT. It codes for CASSSSSGGYFDTQYF.

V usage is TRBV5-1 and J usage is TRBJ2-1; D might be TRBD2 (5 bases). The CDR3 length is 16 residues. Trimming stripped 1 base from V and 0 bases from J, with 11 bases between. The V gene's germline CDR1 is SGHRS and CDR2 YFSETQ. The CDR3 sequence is CASSLRASGSYNEQFF. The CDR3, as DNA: TGCGCCAGCAGCTTGCGGGCAAGCGGCTCCTACAATGAGCAGTTCTTC.

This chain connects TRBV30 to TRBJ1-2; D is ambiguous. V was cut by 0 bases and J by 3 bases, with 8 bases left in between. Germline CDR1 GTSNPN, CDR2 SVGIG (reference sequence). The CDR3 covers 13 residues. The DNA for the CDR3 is TGTGCCTGGAGTGTACTTAGAGACTATGGCTACACCTTC. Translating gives CAWSVLRDYGYTF.

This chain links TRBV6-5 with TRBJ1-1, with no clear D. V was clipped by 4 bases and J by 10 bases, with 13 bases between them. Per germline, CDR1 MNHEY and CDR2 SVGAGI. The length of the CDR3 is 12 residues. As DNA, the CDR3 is TGTGCCAGCAGTTCTCTGAGGAGTCCAGCTTTCTTT. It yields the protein CASSSLRSPAFF.

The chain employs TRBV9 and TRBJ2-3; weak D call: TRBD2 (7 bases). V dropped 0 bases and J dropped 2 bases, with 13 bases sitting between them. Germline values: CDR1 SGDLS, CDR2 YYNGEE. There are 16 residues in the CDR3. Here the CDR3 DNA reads TGTGCCAGCAGCGTAGACGGGGGGCCTACCACAGATACGCAGTATTTT. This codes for CASSVDGGPTTDTQYF. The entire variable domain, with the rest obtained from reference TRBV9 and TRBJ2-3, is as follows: DSGVTQTPKHLITATGQRVTLRCSPRSGDLSVYWYQQSLDQGLQFLIQYYNGEERAKGNILERFSAQQFPDLHSELNLSSLELGDSALYFCASSVDGGPTTDTQYFGPGTRLTVL.

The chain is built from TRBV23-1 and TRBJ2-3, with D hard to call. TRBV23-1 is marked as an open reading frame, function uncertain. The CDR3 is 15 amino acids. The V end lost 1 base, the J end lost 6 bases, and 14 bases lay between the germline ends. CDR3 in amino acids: CASSQLSGPGDTQYF. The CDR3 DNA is TGCGCCAGCAGTCAATTGAGTGGGCCTGGTGATACGCAGTATTTT.